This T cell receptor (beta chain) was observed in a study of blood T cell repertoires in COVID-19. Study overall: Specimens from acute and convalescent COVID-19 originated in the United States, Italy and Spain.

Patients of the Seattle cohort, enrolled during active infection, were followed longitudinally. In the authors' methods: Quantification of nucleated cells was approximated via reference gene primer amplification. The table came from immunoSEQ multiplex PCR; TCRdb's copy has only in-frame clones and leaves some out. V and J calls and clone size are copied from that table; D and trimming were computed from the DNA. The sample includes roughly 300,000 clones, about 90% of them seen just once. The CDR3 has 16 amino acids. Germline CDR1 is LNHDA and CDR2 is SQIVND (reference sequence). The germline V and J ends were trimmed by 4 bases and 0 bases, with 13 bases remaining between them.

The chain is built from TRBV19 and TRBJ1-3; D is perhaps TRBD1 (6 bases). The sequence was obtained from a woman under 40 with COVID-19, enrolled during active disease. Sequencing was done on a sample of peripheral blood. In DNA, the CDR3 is TGTGCCAGTAGTACCACAGGGATCTTCTCTGGAAACACCATATATTTT. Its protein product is CASSTTGIFSGNTIYF.